This is a list of T cell receptor beta chains from one sample in a study of blood T cell repertoires in COVID-19. This table comes from immunoSEQ multiplex PCR, and its TCRdb copy is limited to in-frame clones, with some not included. The repertoire includes almost 500,000 clones, approximately 90% of them detected once, and around 7.9% sits in the top ten. The sample taken for sequencing was PBMCs or T cells enriched from blood (not recorded which). The receptors shown here come from a woman aged 55-70 years who had recovered from COVID-19. The CDR3 runs from the conserved cysteine through the conserved F or W. D genes are given only for firm matches. Only some rows state a clone size, as once, few, many or a class for expanded clones.

>TRBV10-3|TRBD1|TRBJ1-2|-
CAIRGRGQGAGGYTF
TGTGCCATCAGAGGCAGGGGACAGGGGGCAGGGGGCTACACCTTC
>TRBV3-1/TRBV3-2|-|TRBJ2-1|once
CASSQAGRFGEQFF
TGTGCCAGCAGCCAAGCTGGTCGATTCGGTGAGCAGTTCTTC
>TRBV6-2/TRBV6-3|TRBD1|TRBJ2-3|-
CASSYQGTGSPEFAQYF
TGTGCCAGCAGTTACCAAGGGACAGGGTCCCCAGAGTTCGCGCAGTATTTT
>TRBV11-2|TRBD2|TRBJ2-4|-
CASSLGRGRGAVYIQYF
TGTGCCAGCAGCTTAGGGAGAGGGCGGGGGGCGGTATACATTCAGTACTTC
>TRBV7-6|TRBD1|TRBJ1-5|few
CASSFRTGDQPQHF
TGTGCCAGCAGCTTCCGGACAGGGGATCAGCCCCAGCATTTT
>TRBV5-4|-|TRBJ1-4|-
CASSILSGEKLFF
TGTGCCAGCAGCATATTATCGGGTGAAAAACTGTTTTTT
>TRBV5-5|TRBD2|TRBJ2-5|-
CASSRLAGGLVETQYF
TGTGCCAGCAGCCGCTTAGCGGGGGGGCTTGTTGAGACCCAGTACTTC
>TRBV6-5|TRBD1|TRBJ1-2|-
CASSYGTGGYYGYTF
TGTGCCAGCAGTTACGGTACAGGGGGTTACTATGGCTACACCTTC
>TRBV5-6|-|TRBJ2-7|-
CASSLGLYEQYF
TGTGCCAGCAGCTTGGGACTCTACGAGCAGTACTTC
>TRBV20-1|-|TRBJ1-2|-
CSERRLGGYTF
TGCAGTGAAAGGCGGCTGGGTGGCTACACCTTC
>TRBV5-4|TRBD1|TRBJ2-7|-
CASSSGQGVPLYEQYF
TGTGCCAGCAGTTCGGGACAGGGCGTTCCCCTTTACGAGCAGTACTTC
>TRBV29-1|TRBD2|TRBJ2-2|-
CSVEWLAGGDYTGELFF
TGCAGCGTTGAATGGCTAGCGGGGGGTGATTACACCGGGGAGCTGTTTTTT
>TRBV18|-|TRBJ2-6|-
CASSYQGLGANVLTF
TGTGCCAGCTCATATCAGGGGCTCGGGGCCAACGTCCTGACTTTC
>TRBV5-1|-|TRBJ1-6|-
CASSLDGGSPLHF
TGCGCCAGCAGCTTGGATGGGGGCTCACCCCTCCACTTT
>TRBV20-1|-|TRBJ1-2|-
CSASMSGARGYTF
TGCAGTGCTAGTATGTCAGGGGCTCGTGGCTACACCTTC
>TRBV4-1|TRBD1|TRBJ1-2|-
CASSLRQGNGYTF
TGCGCCAGCAGCCTACGACAGGGAAATGGCTACACCTTC
>TRBV4-1|-|TRBJ2-3|-
CASSHTKTGADTQYF
TGCGCCAGCAGCCATACCAAAACCGGGGCAGATACGCAGTATTTT
>TRBV2|TRBD1|TRBJ1-5|-
CASMGTGGQPQHF
TGTGCCAGCATGGGGACAGGGGGTCAGCCCCAGCATTTT
>TRBV13|-|TRBJ1-1|once
CASSGPMNTEAFF
TGTGCCAGCAGCGGCCCGATGAACACTGAAGCTTTCTTT
>TRBV16|TRBD1|TRBJ1-5|once
CASSQPGQGGNQPQHF
TGTGCCAGCAGCCAGCCGGGACAGGGAGGCAATCAGCCCCAGCATTTT
>TRBV5-6|-|TRBJ2-5|-
CASSLSVGQGWETQYF
TGTGCCAGCAGCTTGTCGGTCGGGCAGGGGTGGGAGACCCAGTACTTC
>TRBV5-1|-|TRBJ2-3|once
CASSLDGGSTDTQYF
TGCGCCAGCAGCTTGGACGGGGGTAGCACAGATACGCAGTATTTT
>TRBV19|-|TRBJ1-2|-
CASSTRPKEGGQYGYTF
TGTGCCAGTAGTACCAGACCCAAGGAGGGCGGACAATATGGCTACACCTTC
>TRBV7-6|-|TRBJ1-1|-
CASSLVWAGNTEAFF
TGTGCCAGCAGCTTAGTTTGGGCAGGGAACACTGAAGCTTTCTTT
>TRBV6-6|TRBD1|TRBJ2-4|-
CASSYRDRANIQYF
TGTGCCAGCAGTTACCGGGACAGGGCAAACATTCAGTACTTC
>TRBV10-3|-|TRBJ2-7|-
CAISPIRDSLHEQYF
TGTGCCATCAGTCCTATCCGGGACTCTCTCCACGAGCAGTACTTC
>TRBV5-4|TRBD2|TRBJ2-5|-
CASSLALAGAGRQETQYF
TGTGCCAGCAGCTTGGCGCTAGCGGGGGCAGGTCGACAAGAGACCCAGTACTTC
>TRBV3-1/TRBV3-2|-|TRBJ1-5|-
CASSQDRGARPQHF
TGTGCCAGCAGCCAAGACAGGGGAGCGAGGCCCCAGCATTTT
>TRBV13|TRBD1|TRBJ1-1|-
CASSLVGQGNTEAFF
TGTGCCAGCAGCTTAGTGGGACAGGGGAACACTGAAGCTTTCTTT
>TRBV30|TRBD1|TRBJ1-2|-
CAWRGQGPLLIYGYTF
TGTGCCTGGAGGGGACAGGGGCCCCTCTTGATCTATGGCTACACCTTC
>TRBV28|-|TRBJ1-5|-
CASSLRFRGDPNQPQHF
TGTGCCAGCAGTTTGAGGTTCAGGGGTGATCCTAATCAGCCCCAGCATTTT
>TRBV20-1|-|TRBJ2-7|-
CSLLDGYEQYF
TGCAGTTTGTTAGATGGCTACGAGCAGTACTTC
>TRBV7-2|TRBD1|TRBJ1-4|once
CASTRKTGGEEKLFF
TGTGCCAGCACCCGAAAGACAGGGGGCGAAGAAAAACTGTTTTTT
>TRBV6-1|-|TRBJ2-1|once
CASSEFRLNEQFF
TGTGCCAGCAGTGAATTCAGGCTAAATGAGCAGTTCTTC
>TRBV25-1|-|TRBJ1-5|-
CASSPPGNQPQHF
TGTGCCAGCAGTCCCCCAGGCAATCAGCCCCAGCATTTT
>TRBV18|-|TRBJ1-3|-
CASSPRQNTGNTIYF
TGTGCCAGCTCACCACGACAGAATACTGGAAACACCATATATTTT
>TRBV18|-|TRBJ2-7|-
CASSRPDSSYEQYF
TGTGCCAGCTCCCGCCCAGACAGCTCCTACGAGCAGTACTTC
>TRBV20-1|-|TRBJ2-3|-
CSASEPGLGTDTQYF
TGCAGTGCTAGTGAACCGGGACTTGGGACAGATACGCAGTATTTT
>TRBV25-1|-|TRBJ1-6|-
CASSESSGRNSPLHF
TGTGCCAGCAGTGAATCGTCAGGTCGTAATTCACCCCTCCACTTT
>TRBV7-8|TRBD2|TRBJ2-7|-
CASSLGLAGGLSYEQYF
TGTGCCAGCAGCTTGGGACTAGCGGGGGGGCTAAGCTACGAGCAGTACTTC
>TRBV5-1|TRBD1|TRBJ2-3|-
CASSRWTGGTDTQYF
TGCGCCAGCAGCCGTTGGACAGGGGGCACAGATACGCAGTATTTT
>TRBV19|TRBD1|TRBJ1-2|-
CASSIQGAGDYGYTF
TGTGCCAGTAGTATACAGGGGGCGGGTGACTATGGCTACACCTTC
>TRBV2|TRBD1|TRBJ2-2|-
CASSALTGALTGELFF
TGTGCCAGCAGTGCTTTAACAGGGGCTCTCACCGGGGAGCTGTTTTTT
>TRBV29-1|-|TRBJ1-5|-
CSVAEGGGQPQHF
TGCAGCGTTGCCGAGGGAGGCGGTCAGCCCCAGCATTTT
>TRBV2|TRBD1|TRBJ2-1|-
CASSIQGTSYNEQFF
TGTGCCAGCAGTATACAGGGGACCAGCTACAATGAGCAGTTCTTC
>TRBV10-3|-|TRBJ2-5|-
CAISVDGGKTQYF
TGTGCCATCAGTGTGGACGGGGGAAAGACCCAGTACTTC
>TRBV24-1|-|TRBJ2-4|-
CATSDWQDIQYF
TGTGCCACCAGTGATTGGCAGGACATTCAGTACTTC
>TRBV2|-|TRBJ1-5|once
CASSLSPINQPQHF
TGTGCCAGCAGCCTTAGTCCGATCAATCAGCCCCAGCATTTT
>TRBV30|TRBD1|TRBJ1-2|-
CAWSLGTGGDYGYTF
TGTGCCTGGAGCCTTGGGACAGGGGGCGACTATGGCTACACCTTC
>TRBV29-1|-|TRBJ1-4|-
CSAWDGGEKLFF
TGCAGCGCCTGGGATGGGGGGGAAAAACTGTTTTTT
>TRBV24-1|TRBD2|TRBJ2-1|-
CATSDPLGTSGTYNEQFF
TGTGCCACCAGTGATCCACTAGGGACTAGCGGAACCTACAATGAGCAGTTCTTC
>TRBV29-1|TRBD1|TRBJ1-2|-
CSHSGGAYGYTF
TGCAGCCACTCAGGGGGCGCGTACGGCTACACCTTC
>TRBV2|-|TRBJ1-6|-
CATFWDINSPLHF
TGTGCCACCTTCTGGGACATTAATTCACCCCTCCACTTT
>TRBV10-3|-|TRBJ1-1|-
CAISEHRIEAFF
TGTGCCATCAGTGAACACAGGATTGAAGCTTTCTTT
>TRBV4-1|TRBD1|TRBJ2-3|-
CASSPRTGGTTDTQYF
TGCGCCAGCAGCCCCCGGACAGGGGGGACCACAGATACGCAGTATTTT
>TRBV5-1|TRBD1|TRBJ2-5|few
CASSWTGGQTQYF
TGCGCCAGCTCATGGACAGGGGGACAGACCCAGTACTTC
>TRBV11-2|-|TRBJ2-2|-
CASSLDRREWSNTGELFF
TGTGCCAGCAGCTTAGATCGCCGGGAGTGGAGTAACACCGGGGAGCTGTTTTTT